This T cell receptor (beta chain) stems from a study of spatial heterogeneity in lung cancer. Turning to the study itself: The donors, roughly 70 patients with untreated early-stage non-small cell lung cancer, provided the samples.

TCRdb recomputed calls from the 5' RACE reads with MiXCR, one row per CDR3 protein. The data contain around 110,000 distinct CDR3 sequences, more than 9% of them singletons. CDR3 length: 16 amino acids. Germline V lookup: CDR1 SEHNR, CDR2 FQNEAQ (reference sequence). Trimming removed 3 bases at V and 4 bases at J, with 18 bases between. Points on this clonotype: Lacking the conserved final phenylalanine or tryptophan, this CDR3 likely reflects a read error.

Time point indicated: blood at routine non-recurrence follow-up after resection. The input material, whole RNA from tumor, nontumor lung or frozen PBMC, was sequenced unsorted. The receptor was isolated from a male donor with early-stage non-small cell lung cancer. The sample was PBMCs, taken at follow-up. The chain combines TRBV7-9 with TRBJ2-5; TRBD1 or TRBD2 may be the D gene (5 bases each). CDR3 nucleotides: TGTGCCAGCAGCTTGGACGGGGCTAGCCAGATAGAGACCCAGTACTTA. Encoded protein: CASSLDGASQIETQYL.